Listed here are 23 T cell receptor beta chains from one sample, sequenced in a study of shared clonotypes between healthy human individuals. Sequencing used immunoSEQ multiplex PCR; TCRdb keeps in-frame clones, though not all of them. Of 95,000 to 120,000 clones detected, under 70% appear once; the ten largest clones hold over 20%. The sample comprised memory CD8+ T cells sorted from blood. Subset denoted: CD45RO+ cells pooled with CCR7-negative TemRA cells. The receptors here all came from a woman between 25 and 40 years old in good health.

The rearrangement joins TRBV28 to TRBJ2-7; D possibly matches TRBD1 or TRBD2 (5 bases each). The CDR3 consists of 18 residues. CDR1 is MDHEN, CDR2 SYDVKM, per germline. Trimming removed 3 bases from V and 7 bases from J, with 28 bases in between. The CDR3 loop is CASSFTSAAGTLKKEQYF. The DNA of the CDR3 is TGTGCCAGCAGTTTCACCTCAGCGGCAGGGACGCTGAAAAAGGAGCAGTACTTC.

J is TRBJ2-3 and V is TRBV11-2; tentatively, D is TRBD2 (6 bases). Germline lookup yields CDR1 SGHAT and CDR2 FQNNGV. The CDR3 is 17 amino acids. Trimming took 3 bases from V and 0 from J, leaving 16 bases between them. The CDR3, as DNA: TGTGCCAGCAGCTTCCCCGCCGGGGGTACTAGCACAGATACGCAGTATTTT. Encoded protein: CASSFPAGGTSTDTQYF.

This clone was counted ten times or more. The CDR3 DNA reads as TGCGCCAGCAGCGGAGAGGTAGTAGCGGGGGCCTACGAGCAGTACTTC. This gives the protein CASSGEVVAGAYEQYF. The gene calls are TRBV4-1 and TRBJ2-7; TRBD2 aligns across 9 bases. CDR3 size: 16 residues. The germline V gene has CDR1 MGHRA and CDR2 YSYEKL. Unmatched junction bases numbered 10, after V lost 5 bases and J lost 2 bases.

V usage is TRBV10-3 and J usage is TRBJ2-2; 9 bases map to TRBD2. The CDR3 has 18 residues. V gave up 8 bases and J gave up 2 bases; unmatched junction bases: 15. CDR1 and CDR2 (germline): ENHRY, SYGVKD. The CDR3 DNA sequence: TGTGCCATCTTAATTGCCTCGCGGCGGGAGGGTAACACCGGGGAGCTGTTTTTT. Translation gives CAILIASRREGNTGELFF.

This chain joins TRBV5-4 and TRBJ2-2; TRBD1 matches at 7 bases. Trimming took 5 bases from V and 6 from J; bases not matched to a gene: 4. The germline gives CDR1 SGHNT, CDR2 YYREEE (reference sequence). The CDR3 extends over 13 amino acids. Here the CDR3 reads CASSNTGAGELFF. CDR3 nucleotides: TGTGCCAGCAGTAATACAGGGGCCGGGGAGCTGTTTTTT.

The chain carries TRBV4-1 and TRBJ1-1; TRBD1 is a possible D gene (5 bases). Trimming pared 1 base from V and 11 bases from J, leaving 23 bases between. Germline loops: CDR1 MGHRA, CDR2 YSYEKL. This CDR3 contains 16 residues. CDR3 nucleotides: TGCGCCAGCAGCCAAGGAAGGACACGGGCCCCAAAAGGGGCTTTCTTT. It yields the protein CASSQGRTRAPKGAFF.

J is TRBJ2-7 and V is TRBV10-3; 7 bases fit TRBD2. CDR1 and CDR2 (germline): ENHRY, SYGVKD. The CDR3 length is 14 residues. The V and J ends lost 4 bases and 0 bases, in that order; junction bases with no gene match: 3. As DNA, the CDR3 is TGTGCCATCAGTGCAGCGGGGAGCTCCTACGAGCAGTACTTC. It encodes CAISAAGSSYEQYF.

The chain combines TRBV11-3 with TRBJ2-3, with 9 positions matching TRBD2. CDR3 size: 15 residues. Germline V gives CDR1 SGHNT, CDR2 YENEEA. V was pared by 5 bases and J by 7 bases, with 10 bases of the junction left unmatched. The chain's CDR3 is CASSPQGTSRNTQYF. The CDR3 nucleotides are TGTGCCAGCAGCCCCCAGGGGACTAGCAGGAATACGCAGTATTTT.

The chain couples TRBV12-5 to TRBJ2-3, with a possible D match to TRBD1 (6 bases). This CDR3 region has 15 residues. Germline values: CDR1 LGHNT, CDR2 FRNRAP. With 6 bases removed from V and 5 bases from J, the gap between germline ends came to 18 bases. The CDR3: CASGLPGDDIDTQYF. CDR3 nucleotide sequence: TGTGCTAGTGGCTTACCAGGGGATGATATAGATACGCAGTATTTT. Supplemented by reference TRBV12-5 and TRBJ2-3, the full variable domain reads DARVTQTPRHKVTEMGQEVTMRCQPILGHNTVFWYRQTMMQGLELLAYFRNRAPLDDSGMPKDRFSAEMPDATLATLKIQPSEPRDSAVYFCASGLPGDDIDTQYFGPGTRLTVL.

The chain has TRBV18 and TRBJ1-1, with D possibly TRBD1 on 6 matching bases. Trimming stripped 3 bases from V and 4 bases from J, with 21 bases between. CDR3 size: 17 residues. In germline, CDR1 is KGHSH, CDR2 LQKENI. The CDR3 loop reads CASSPYSTGPTSTEAFF. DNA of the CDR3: TGTGCCAGCTCACCCTACTCGACAGGACCTACCTCCACTGAAGCTTTCTTT.

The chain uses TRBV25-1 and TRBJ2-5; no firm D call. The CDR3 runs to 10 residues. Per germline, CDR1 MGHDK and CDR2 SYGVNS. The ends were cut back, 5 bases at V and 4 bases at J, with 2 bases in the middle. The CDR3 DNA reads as TGTGCCAGCAGTAGAGAGACCCAGTACTTC. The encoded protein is CASSRETQYF.

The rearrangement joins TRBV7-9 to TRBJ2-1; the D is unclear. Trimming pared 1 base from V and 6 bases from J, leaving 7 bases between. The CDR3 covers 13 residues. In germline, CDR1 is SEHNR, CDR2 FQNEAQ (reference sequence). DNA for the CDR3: TGTGCCAGCAGCTTAGGTCTAGTCAATGAGCAGTTCTTC. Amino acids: CASSLGLVNEQFF. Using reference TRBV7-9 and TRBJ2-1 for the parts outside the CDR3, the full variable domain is DTGVSQNPRHKITKRGQNVTFRCDPISEHNRLYWYRQTLGQGPEFLTYFQNEAQLEKSRLLSDRFSAERPKGSFSTLEIQRTEQGDSAMYLCASSLGLVNEQFFGPGTRLTVL.

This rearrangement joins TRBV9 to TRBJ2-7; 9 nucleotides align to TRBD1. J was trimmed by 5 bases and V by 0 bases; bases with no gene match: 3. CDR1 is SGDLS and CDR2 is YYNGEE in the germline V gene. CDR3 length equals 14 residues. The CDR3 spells CASSVAGQGNEQYF. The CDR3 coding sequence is TGTGCCAGCAGCGTAGCGGGACAGGGCAACGAGCAGTACTTC.

The CDR3 nucleotides read TGTGCCATCAGTGCATGGCGGGTTGGAAACACCATATATTTT. It translates to CAISAWRVGNTIYF. The chain carries TRBV10-3 and TRBJ1-3; no clear D. Germline assignment: CDR1 ENHRY and CDR2 SYGVKD. This CDR3 has 14 residues. V lost 4 bases and J 3 bases, leaving 10 bases between the germline ends.

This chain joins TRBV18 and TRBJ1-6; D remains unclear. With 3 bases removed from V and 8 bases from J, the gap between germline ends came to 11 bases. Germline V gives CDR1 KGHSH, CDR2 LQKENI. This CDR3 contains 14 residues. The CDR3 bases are TGTGCCAGCTCACCGGCCACCGGGGATTCACCCCTCCACTTT. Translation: CASSPATGDSPLHF.

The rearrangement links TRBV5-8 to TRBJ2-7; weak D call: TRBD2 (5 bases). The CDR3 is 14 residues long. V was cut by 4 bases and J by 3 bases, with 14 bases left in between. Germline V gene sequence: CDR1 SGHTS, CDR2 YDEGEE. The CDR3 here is CASSMAGENYEQYF. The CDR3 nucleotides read TGTGCCAGCAGCATGGCCGGGGAGAACTACGAGCAGTACTTC.

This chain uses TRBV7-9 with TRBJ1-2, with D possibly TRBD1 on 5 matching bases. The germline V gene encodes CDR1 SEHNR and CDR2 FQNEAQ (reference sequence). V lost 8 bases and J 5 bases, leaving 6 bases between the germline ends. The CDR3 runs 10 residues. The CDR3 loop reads CASGGYGYTF. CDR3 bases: TGTGCCAGCGGGGGGTATGGCTACACCTTC.

Here the CDR3 reads CASSESKGLAYNEQFF. For the CDR3, the DNA is TGTGCCAGCAGTGAATCTAAGGGACTAGCCTACAATGAGCAGTTCTTC. V and J are TRBV25-1 and TRBJ2-1, with 8 bases aligning to TRBD2. There are 16 residues in the CDR3. CDR1 is MGHDK and CDR2 is SYGVNS in the germline V gene. V was clipped by 1 base and J by 2 bases; unmatched bases: 4.

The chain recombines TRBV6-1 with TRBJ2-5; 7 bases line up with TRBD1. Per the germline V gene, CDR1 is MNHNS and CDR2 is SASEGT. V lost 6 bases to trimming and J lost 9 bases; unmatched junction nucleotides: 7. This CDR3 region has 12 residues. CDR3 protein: CASRSRGMAQYF. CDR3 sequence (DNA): TGTGCCAGCAGATCCAGGGGGATGGCCCAGTACTTC.

The CDR3 DNA follows: TGTGCCAGCAGGAAGACAGGGTCTGGCTACACCTTC. Residues: CASRKTGSGYTF. The chain recombines TRBV27 with TRBJ1-2; 7 nucleotides align to TRBD1. The CDR3 consists of 12 residues. In germline, CDR1 is MNHEY, CDR2 SMNVEV (reference sequence). After removal of 6 bases from V and 7 bases from J, the junction contained 5 bases not matched to a gene.

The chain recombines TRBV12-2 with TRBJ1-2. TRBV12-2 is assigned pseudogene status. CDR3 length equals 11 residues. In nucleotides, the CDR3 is TGTGCAAGTCGTCCAGGACGGGGCTACACCTTC. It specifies CASRPGRGYTF.

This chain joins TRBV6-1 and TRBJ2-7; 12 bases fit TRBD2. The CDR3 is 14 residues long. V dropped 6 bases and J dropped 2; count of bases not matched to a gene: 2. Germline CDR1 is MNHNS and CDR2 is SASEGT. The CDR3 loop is CASSRLAGAYEQYF. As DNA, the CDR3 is TGTGCCAGCAGCAGACTAGCGGGGGCCTACGAGCAGTACTTC.

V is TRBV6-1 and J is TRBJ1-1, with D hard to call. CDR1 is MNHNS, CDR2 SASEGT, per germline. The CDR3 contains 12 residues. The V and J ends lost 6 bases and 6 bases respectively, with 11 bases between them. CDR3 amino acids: CASRDPLPEAFF. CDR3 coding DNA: TGTGCCAGCAGAGACCCGTTACCTGAAGCTTTCTTT.